This TCR beta chain was identified during a study of CD8 T cells in ankylosing spondylitis. Study-wide points: Seemingly distinctive of ankylosing spondylitis blood was a TCR beta motif formed by eight highly homologous variants. Disease-linked clones were reportedly significantly enriched in matched ankylosing spondylitis synovial fluid.

A note on this clonotype: Its specificity is unknown.

CDR1 and CDR2 from the germline V gene are DFQATT and SNEGSKA (reference sequence). V was cut by 0 bases and J by 8 bases, with 16 bases left in between. This CDR3 is built from 14 residues. TCRdb fed the 5' RACE reads into MiXCR, producing one record per CDR3 protein. The data show 120,000 to 150,000 distinct CDR3 sequences, roughly 8.4% seen once. The J gene is TRBJ1-2, the V gene TRBV20-1; D remains ambiguous. The source of this sequence is a male donor with ankylosing spondylitis. The sequenced material came from synovial fluid, either unsorted or a sorted T cell fraction (not recorded which). CDR3 nucleotides: TGCAGTGCTAGAGATCGGTGGACGACTGGGGGCTACACCTTC. Protein: CSARDRWTTGGYTF.